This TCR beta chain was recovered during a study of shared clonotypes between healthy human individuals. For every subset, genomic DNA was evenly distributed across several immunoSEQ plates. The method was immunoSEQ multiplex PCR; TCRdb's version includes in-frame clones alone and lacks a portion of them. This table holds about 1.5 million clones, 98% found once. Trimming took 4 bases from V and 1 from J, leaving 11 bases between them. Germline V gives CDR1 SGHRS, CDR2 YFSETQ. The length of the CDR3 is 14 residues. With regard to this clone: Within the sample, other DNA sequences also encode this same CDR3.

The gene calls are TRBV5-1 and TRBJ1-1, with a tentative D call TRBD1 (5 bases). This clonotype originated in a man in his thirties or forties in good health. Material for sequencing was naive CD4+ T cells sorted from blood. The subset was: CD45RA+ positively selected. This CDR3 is CASSPDSPNTEAFF. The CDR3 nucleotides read TGCGCCAGCAGCCCTGACAGCCCGAACACTGAAGCTTTCTTT.